These 22 T cell receptor beta chains came from one sample sequenced in a study of blood T cells in healthy people across ages. Through a sample-barcoded 5' primer and a J-beta primer mix, a second PCR was run for roughly 6 to 12 cycles. TCRdb re-called the 5' RACE reads with MiXCR, one entry per CDR3 protein. The data show about 970,000 distinct CDR3 sequences, around 54% seen once. What was sequenced was blood. These receptors were taken from a woman aged 60-75 years in good health.

This clonotype was seen many times. The rearrangement joins TRBV29-1 to TRBJ2-5; D might be TRBD1 (6 bases). The V end was cut by 4 bases, the J end by 2 bases, with 14 bases between. Germline CDR1 reads SQVTM; CDR2 reads ANQGSEA. The CDR3 runs to 14 residues. CDR3 sequence (DNA): TGCAGCGTTGCCCCGGGACACCTACAAGAGACCCAGTACTTC. Translated, it gives CSVAPGHLQETQYF.

The V gene is TRBV18, the J gene TRBJ1-1; no reliable D call. In germline, CDR1 is KGHSH, CDR2 LQKENI. CDR3 length equals 16 residues. With 1 base removed from V and 2 bases from J, the gap between germline ends came to 14 bases. The CDR3 DNA is TGTGCCAGCTCACCACAAAGGCAGAAAACCAACACTGAAGCTTTCTTT. The encoded protein is CASSPQRQKTNTEAFF.

This clonotype showed up just a few times. The chain employs TRBV5-6 and TRBJ2-3, with D maybe TRBD1 (5 bases). In germline, CDR1 is SGHDT, CDR2 YYEEEE. Trimming removed 4 bases from V and 5 bases from J, with 11 bases in between. The CDR3 spans 13 residues. The CDR3 is CASSIRQRDTQYF. CDR3 sequence (DNA): TGTGCCAGCAGCATACGACAGAGAGATACGCAGTATTTT.

The V and J genes are TRBV9 and TRBJ2-5, with 7 positions matching TRBD2. CDR3 length: 14 residues. The germline V gene encodes CDR1 SGDLS and CDR2 YYNGEE. V shed 3 bases and J 5 bases; nucleotides not matched to a gene: 7. The CDR3 is CASSEGGFEETQYF. The CDR3 region has the DNA TGTGCCAGCAGCGAGGGAGGGTTCGAGGAGACCCAGTACTTC.

The chain carries TRBV5-4 and TRBJ2-3; 7 positions agree with TRBD1. V shed 6 bases, J shed 0 bases, and the junction held 10 bases outside the gene matches. This CDR3 has 16 residues. Germline V gene sequence: CDR1 SGHNT, CDR2 YYREEE (reference sequence). The CDR3 DNA is TGTGCCAGCACCCCAAAGGGGGCGCCTAGCACAGATACGCAGTATTTT. It is translated as CASTPKGAPSTDTQYF.

Note on this clonotype: One base away lies a much larger clone, so this may be a sequencing read error. The chain couples TRBV6-2 or TRBV6-3 to TRBJ1-2; D uncertain. The CDR3 runs 12 residues. The germline V gene encodes CDR1 MNHEY and CDR2 SVGEGT. Trimming took off 0 bases at V and 4 bases at J, with 3 bases between the two ends. CDR3 DNA sequence: TGTGCCAGCAGTTACTCTACCTATGGCTACACCTTC. It yields the protein CASSYSTYGYTF.

The V and J genes are TRBV14 and TRBJ2-3; no reliable D call. This CDR3 comprises 16 residues. V was cut by 4 bases and J by 0 bases, with 14 bases left in between. Germline CDR1 SGHDN, CDR2 FVKESK. The CDR3 DNA reads as TGTGCCAGCAGCCCCCACTTTGGAACAAGCACAGATACGCAGTATTTT. This translates into CASSPHFGTSTDTQYF.

This chain uses TRBV10-3 with TRBJ2-3; 15 nucleotides align to TRBD2. Trimming at V came to 3 bases and at J to 8 bases, leaving 9 bases not matched to a gene. Germline CDR1 and CDR2: ENHRY and SYGVKD. The CDR3 is made up of 17 amino acids. CDR3 protein: CAISEAGTSGRWGTQYF. The DNA of the CDR3 is TGTGCCATCAGTGAAGCGGGGACTAGCGGGAGGTGGGGTACGCAGTATTTT.

The chain joins TRBV29-1 to TRBJ2-7, with a tentative D call TRBD2 (5 bases). The CDR3 loop spans 12 amino acids. With 4 bases removed from V and 7 bases from J, the gap between germline ends came to 14 bases. Germline V gene lookup returns CDR1 SQVTM and CDR2 ANQGSEA. CDR3 DNA: TGCAGCGTTGTAGCGCAAACCAATGAGCAGTACTTC. It specifies CSVVAQTNEQYF.

Only a few counts were recorded for this clonotype. The chain uses TRBV2 and TRBJ2-7; D remains unclear. CDR3 length: 12 residues. Per germline, CDR1 SNHLY and CDR2 FYNNEI. V gave up 3 bases and J gave up 2 bases, with 5 bases separating them. The CDR3 is CASSEVAYEQYF. For the CDR3, the DNA is TGTGCCAGCAGTGAGGTAGCCTACGAGCAGTACTTC.

The rearrangement uses TRBV3-1 and TRBJ1-2; D might be TRBD1 (5 bases). This CDR3 comprises 13 residues. With 4 bases removed from V and 5 bases from J, the gap between germline ends came to 11 bases. The V gene's germline CDR1 is LGHDT and CDR2 YNNKEL (reference sequence). DNA of the CDR3: TGTGCCAGCAGCCGGACGGGACGATATGGCTACACCTTC. Its protein is CASSRTGRYGYTF.

V gene TRBV7-3 combines with J gene TRBJ2-3; 12 bases map to TRBD2. V trimming: 5 bases; J trimming: 8 bases; junction bases outside the gene matches: 8. Germline V gene sequence: CDR1 SGHTA, CDR2 FQGTGA. This CDR3 has 15 amino acids. The CDR3 coding sequence is TGTGCCAGCAGCCCGACAGGACTAGCGGGACGTACGCAGTATTTT. It encodes CASSPTGLAGRTQYF.

This chain links TRBV11-2 with TRBJ2-7; D is uncertain. The CDR3 runs 12 residues. The V gene lost 8 bases and the J gene lost 5 bases, with 13 bases spanning the gap. The V gene's germline CDR1 is SGHAT and CDR2 FQNNGV. The chain's CDR3 is CASARYGDEQYF. In nucleotides, the CDR3 is TGTGCCAGCGCCCGGTACGGAGACGAGCAGTACTTC. The entire variable domain, with the rest obtained from reference TRBV11-2 and TRBJ2-7, is as follows: EAGVAQSPRYKIIEKRQSVAFWCNPISGHATLYWYQQILGQGPKLLIQFQNNGVVDDSQLPKDRFSAERLKGVDSTLKIQPAKLEDSAVYLCASARYGDEQYFGPGTRLTVT.

This clonotype turned up a few times. The chain is built from TRBV27 and TRBJ2-7; 8 bases map to TRBD2. The end of the DNA is better explained by TRBJ2-5, so the J call may be wrong. The CDR3 runs 17 residues. The germline gives CDR1 MNHEY, CDR2 SMNVEV (reference sequence). Here the CDR3 DNA reads TGTGCCAGCAGCTCCCTCGGTACCGGGACTAGGGAAGAGACCCAGTACTTC. Residues: CASSSLGTGTREETQYF.

This clonotype was seen a few times. V usage is TRBV27 and J usage is TRBJ2-1; D not certain. The CDR3 is 13 residues long. V lost 4 bases, J lost 7 bases, and 11 bases lay in between. Germline values: CDR1 MNHEY, CDR2 SMNVEV (reference sequence). The CDR3 region has the DNA TGTGCCAGCAGTTCTCCTTTGATGAATGAGCAGTTCTTC. It translates to CASSSPLMNEQFF.

The chain carries TRBV5-6 and TRBJ1-1; D is unresolved. Germline V gene sequence: CDR1 SGHDT, CDR2 YYEEEE. The V end lost 1 base, the J end lost 10 bases, and 14 bases lay between the germline ends. CDR3 length: 13 amino acids. CDR3 in DNA: TGTGCCAGCAGCTTGTTAACGGAAAATGGAGCTTTCTTT. It is translated as CASSLLTENGAFF. Combining the CDR3 with reference TRBV5-6 and TRBJ1-1 gives the whole variable domain DAGVTQSPTHLIKTRGQQVTLRCSPKSGHDTVSWYQQALGQGPQFIFQYYEEEERQRGNFPDRFSGHQFPNYSSELNVNALLLGDSALYLCASSLLTENGAFFGQGTRLTVV.

The chain has TRBV10-1 and TRBJ2-7; D may be TRBD2 (6 bases). The ends were cut back, 4 bases at V and 1 base at J, with 14 bases in the middle. From germline, CDR1 is WNHNN and CDR2 SYGVQD (reference sequence). The CDR3 is 15 residues long. The CDR3 DNA reads as TGCGCCAGCAGTGCTAGGACGGGAGTGTCCTACGAGCAGTACTTC. It is translated as CASSARTGVSYEQYF.

In this sample, this clonotype turned up a few times. The chain employs TRBV5-1 and TRBJ2-7; tentative D call: TRBD1 (6 bases). This CDR3 is built from 14 residues. From germline, CDR1 is SGHRS and CDR2 YFSETQ. Trimming stripped 2 bases from V and 6 bases from J, with 15 bases between. The CDR3 DNA sequence: TGCGCCAGCAGCTTCGGGCAGGGGAGTCGCGAGCAGTACTTC. Its translation is CASSFGQGSREQYF. Variable domain in full (rest from reference TRBV5-1 and TRBJ2-7): KAGVTQTPRYLIKTRGQQVTLSCSPISGHRSVSWYQQTPGQGLQFLFEYFSETQRNKGNFPGRFSGRQFSNSRSEMNVSTLELGDSALYLCASSFGQGSREQYFGPGTRLTVT.

The J gene is TRBJ2-1, the V gene TRBV27, with D possibly matching TRBD2 (6 bases). V was shortened by 4 bases and J by 8 bases, with 18 bases between the two germline ends. From germline, CDR1 is MNHEY and CDR2 SMNVEV (reference sequence). The CDR3 sequence is 15 residues long. The CDR3 reads CASSSGTGFDHEQFF. The CDR3 DNA follows: TGTGCCAGCAGTTCCGGGACTGGATTTGATCATGAGCAGTTCTTC.

This clonotype showed up just a few times. The J gene is TRBJ2-6, the V gene TRBV4-2; tentatively, D is TRBD2 (5 bases). CDR3 length: 17 residues. Germline assignment: CDR1 LGHNA and CDR2 YNFKEQ. V lost 1 base and J lost 2, with 12 bases in between. CDR3 in amino acids: CASSQVSTGTGANVLTF. CDR3 coding DNA: TGTGCCAGCAGCCAAGTGTCAACCGGGACTGGGGCCAACGTCCTGACTTTC.

The rearrangement joins TRBV28 to TRBJ1-5; D gene uncertain. Trimming shortened V by 9 bases and J by 2 bases, and 14 bases separated the two germline ends. The CDR3 has 14 residues. The germline V gene encodes CDR1 MDHEN and CDR2 SYDVKM. The chain's CDR3 is CASRPVGGNQPQHF. The CDR3 nucleotides are TGTGCCAGTAGACCGGTGGGAGGCAATCAGCCCCAGCATTTT.

This clonotype was observed a few times. This sequence joins TRBV12-3 or TRBV12-4 and TRBJ2-7; 10 bases line up with TRBD1. This CDR3 has 15 residues. With 3 bases clipped from V and 4 bases from J, the junction kept 6 bases outside the gene matches. This CDR3 reads CASSFSDRGAYEQYF. In DNA form, the CDR3 reads TGTGCCAGCAGTTTTTCGGACAGGGGGGCATACGAGCAGTACTTC.